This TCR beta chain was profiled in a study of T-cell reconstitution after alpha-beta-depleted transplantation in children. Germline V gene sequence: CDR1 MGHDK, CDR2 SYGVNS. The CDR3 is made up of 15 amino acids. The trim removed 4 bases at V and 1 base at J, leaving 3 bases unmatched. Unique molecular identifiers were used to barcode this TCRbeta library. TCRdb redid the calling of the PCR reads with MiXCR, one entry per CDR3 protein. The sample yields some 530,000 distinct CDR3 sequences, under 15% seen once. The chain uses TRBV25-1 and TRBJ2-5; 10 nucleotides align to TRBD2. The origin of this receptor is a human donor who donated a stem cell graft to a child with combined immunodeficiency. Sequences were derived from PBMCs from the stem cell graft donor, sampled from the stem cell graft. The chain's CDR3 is CASSGTSGFQETQYF. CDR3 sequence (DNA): TGTGCCAGCAGTGGGACTAGCGGATTCCAAGAGACCCAGTACTTC.